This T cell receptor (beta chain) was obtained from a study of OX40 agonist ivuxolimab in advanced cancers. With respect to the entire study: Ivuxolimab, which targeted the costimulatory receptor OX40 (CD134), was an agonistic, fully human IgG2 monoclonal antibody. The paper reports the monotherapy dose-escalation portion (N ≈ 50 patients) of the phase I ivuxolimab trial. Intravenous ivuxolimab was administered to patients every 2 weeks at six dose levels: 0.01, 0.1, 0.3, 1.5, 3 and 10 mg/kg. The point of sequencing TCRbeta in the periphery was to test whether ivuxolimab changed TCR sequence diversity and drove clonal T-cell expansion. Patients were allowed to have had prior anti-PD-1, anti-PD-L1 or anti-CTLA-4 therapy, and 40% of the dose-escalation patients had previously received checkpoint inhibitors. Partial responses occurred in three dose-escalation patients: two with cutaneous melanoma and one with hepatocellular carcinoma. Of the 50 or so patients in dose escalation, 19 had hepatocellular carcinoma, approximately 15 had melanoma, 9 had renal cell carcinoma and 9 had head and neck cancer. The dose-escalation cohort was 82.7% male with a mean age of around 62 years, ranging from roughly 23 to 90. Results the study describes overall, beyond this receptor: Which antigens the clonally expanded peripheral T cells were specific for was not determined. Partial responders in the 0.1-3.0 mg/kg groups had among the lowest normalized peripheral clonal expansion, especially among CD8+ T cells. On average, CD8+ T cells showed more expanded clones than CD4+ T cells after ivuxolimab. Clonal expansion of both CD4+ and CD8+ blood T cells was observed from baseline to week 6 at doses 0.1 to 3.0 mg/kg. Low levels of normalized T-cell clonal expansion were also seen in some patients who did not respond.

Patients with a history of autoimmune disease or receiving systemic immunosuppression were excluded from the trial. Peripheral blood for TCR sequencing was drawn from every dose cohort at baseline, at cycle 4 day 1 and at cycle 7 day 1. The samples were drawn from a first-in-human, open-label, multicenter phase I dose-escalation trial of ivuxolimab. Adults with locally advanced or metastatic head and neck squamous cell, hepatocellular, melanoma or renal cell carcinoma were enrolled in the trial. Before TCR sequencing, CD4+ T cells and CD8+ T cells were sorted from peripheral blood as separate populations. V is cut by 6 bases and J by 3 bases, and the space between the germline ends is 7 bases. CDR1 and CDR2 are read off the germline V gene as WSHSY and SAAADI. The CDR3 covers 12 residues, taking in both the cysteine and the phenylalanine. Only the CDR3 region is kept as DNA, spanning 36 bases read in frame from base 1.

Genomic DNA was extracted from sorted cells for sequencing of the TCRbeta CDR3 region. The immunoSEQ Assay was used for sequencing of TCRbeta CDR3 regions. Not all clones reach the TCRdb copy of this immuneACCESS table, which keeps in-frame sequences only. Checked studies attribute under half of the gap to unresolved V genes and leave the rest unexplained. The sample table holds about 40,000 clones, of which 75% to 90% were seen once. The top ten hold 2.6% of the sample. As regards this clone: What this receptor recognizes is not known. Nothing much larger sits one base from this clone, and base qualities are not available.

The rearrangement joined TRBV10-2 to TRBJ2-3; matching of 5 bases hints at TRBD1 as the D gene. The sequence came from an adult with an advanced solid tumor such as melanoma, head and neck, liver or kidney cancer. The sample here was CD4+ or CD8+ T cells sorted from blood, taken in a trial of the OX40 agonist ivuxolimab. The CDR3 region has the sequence CASRTDTDTQYF. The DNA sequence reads TGCGCCAGCAGGACAGATACAGATACGCAGTATTTT.